The rows below give T cell receptor beta chains drawn from one sample of a study of CD8 T cells in Susac syndrome. TCRdb redid the calling of the immunoSEQ multiplex PCR reads with MiXCR, one entry per CDR3 protein. The data hold a few hundred thousand distinct CDR3 sequences, with 95% observed a single time. Specimen: CD4+ T cells from PBMCs. These receptor sequences come from a human donor with multiple sclerosis. Both conserved end residues are part of each CDR3. D genes are given only for firm matches. Clone size is given for some rows only: seen once, a few or many times, or a class if the clone is expanded.

D	size	V	J	CDR3	DNA
-	-	TRBV12-3/TRBV12-4	TRBJ2-1	CASSLGREGEQFF	TGTGCCAGCAGTTTAGGCAGGGAAGGCGAGCAGTTCTTC
-	-	TRBV29-1	TRBJ2-7	CSVKITYEQYF	TGCAGCGTTAAAATTACCTACGAGCAGTACTTC
-	-	TRBV7-3	TRBJ2-3	CASSLSPPPDTQYF	TGTGCCAGCAGCTTAAGCCCTCCCCCGGATACGCAGTATTTT
-	-	TRBV4-1	TRBJ2-5	CASSQGLVSQETQYF	TGCGCCAGCAGCCAAGGTCTAGTTTCCCAAGAGACCCAGTACTTC
-	-	TRBV23-1	TRBJ2-3	CASSQWGVDSTDTQYF	TGCGCCAGCAGTCAATGGGGTGTGGATAGCACAGATACGCAGTATTTT
-	-	TRBV7-9	TRBJ2-3	CASSFSEDTQYF	TGTGCCAGCAGCTTCTCTGAAGATACGCAGTATTTT
TRBD2	-	TRBV20-1	TRBJ2-2	CSARVAGAVTGELFF	TGCAGTGCTAGGGTAGCGGGAGCGGTCACCGGGGAGCTGTTTTTT
-	-	TRBV20-1	TRBJ2-7	CSAHTTYEQYF	TGCAGTGCTCATACAACGTACGAGCAGTACTTC
-	-	TRBV29-1	TRBJ2-5	CSAPGTPLQETQYF	TGCAGCGCACCCGGGACTCCGTTGCAAGAGACCCAGTACTTC
-	-	TRBV12-3/TRBV12-4	TRBJ2-3	CASRPVPTDTQYF	TGTGCCAGCAGACCGGTCCCCACAGATACGCAGTATTTT
TRBD1	once	TRBV9	TRBJ2-1	CASSPRTGGYNEQFF	TGTGCCAGCAGCCCACGGACAGGGGGCTACAATGAGCAGTTCTTC
TRBD1	-	TRBV7-9	TRBJ1-4	CASSLGDRVIEKLFF	TGTGCCAGCAGCTTGGGGGACAGGGTGATTGAAAAACTGTTTTTT
TRBD1	-	TRBV15	TRBJ2-2	CATSRASGQRTGELFF	TGTGCCACCAGCAGAGCCTCGGGACAGCGAACCGGGGAGCTGTTTTTT
-	once	TRBV12-3/TRBV12-4	TRBJ2-5	CASSFVGMETQYF	TGTGCCAGCAGTTTCGTGGGAATGGAGACCCAGTACTTC
-	-	TRBV30	TRBJ2-1	CAWRPIRTGSEQFF	TGTGCCTGGAGGCCAATAAGGACTGGTAGTGAGCAGTTCTTC
TRBD2	-	TRBV30	TRBJ2-1	CAWTGTSAYNEQFF	TGTGCCTGGACTGGGACTAGCGCGTACAATGAGCAGTTCTTC
TRBD2	-	TRBV7-9	TRBJ2-1	CASGGGTLPFF	TGTGCCAGCGGGGGGGGGACCCTGCCGTTCTTC
TRBD1	many	TRBV3-1	TRBJ2-7	CASSRDSYEQYF	TGTGCCAGCAGTCGGGACAGCTACGAGCAGTACTTC
TRBD1	once	TRBV28	TRBJ1-5	CASSRRAGGGNQPQHF	TGTGCCAGCAGTCGGCGAGCAGGGGGTGGCAATCAGCCCCAGCATTTT
-	few	TRBV7-3	TRBJ1-2	CASSLRTDYGYTF	TGTGCCAGCAGCTTGCGGACGGATTATGGCTACACCTTC
TRBD2	-	TRBV29-1	TRBJ2-3	CSVASGRAGGTDTQYF	TGCAGCGTTGCTAGCGGGAGGGCGGGAGGCACAGATACGCAGTATTTT
TRBD2	-	TRBV3-1	TRBJ2-7	CASGTRGGAYEQYF	TGTGCCAGCGGCACTCGCGGGGGGGCGTACGAGCAGTACTTC
-	-	TRBV6-6	TRBJ2-7	CASNPRQAHEQYF	TGTGCCAGCAACCCTAGACAGGCCCACGAGCAGTACTTC
-	-	TRBV6-2/TRBV6-3	TRBJ1-4	CASRGWTNEKLFF	TGTGCCAGCAGGGGGTGGACTAATGAAAAACTGTTTTTT
TRBD2	-	TRBV6-5	TRBJ2-2	CASSYQGLAGTNTGELFF	TGTGCCAGCAGTTACCAGGGACTAGCGGGGACGAACACCGGGGAGCTGTTTTTT
-	-	TRBV28	TRBJ1-2	CASSLGSSGYTF	TGTGCCAGCAGTCTTGGGAGTAGCGGCTACACCTTC
-	-	TRBV19	TRBJ1-5	CASSIPGPQPQHF	TGTGCCAGTAGTATCCCAGGGCCCCAGCCCCAGCATTTT
-	-	TRBV30	TRBJ2-1	CAWSGSKGNEQFF	TGTGCCTGGAGCGGGAGTAAGGGCAATGAGCAGTTCTTC
-	-	TRBV9	TRBJ2-5	CASSVGWQETQYF	TGTGCCAGCAGCGTAGGCTGGCAAGAGACCCAGTACTTC
-	-	TRBV15	TRBJ1-2	CATSREGNGYTF	TGTGCCACCAGCAGAGAAGGGAATGGCTACACCTTC
TRBD2	-	TRBV11-2	TRBJ2-7	CASSLEWTRFEQYF	TGTGCCAGCAGCTTAGAGTGGACTAGATTCGAGCAGTACTTC
-	-	TRBV29-1	TRBJ1-1	CSVDAGGNTEAFF	TGCAGCGTTGATGCGGGCGGAAACACTGAAGCTTTCTTT
-	-	TRBV6-2/TRBV6-3	TRBJ2-7	CASSYAYYEQYF	TGTGCCAGCAGTTACGCGTACTACGAGCAGTACTTC
-	-	TRBV2	TRBJ2-5	CASIRDVQETQYF	TGTGCCAGCATTAGGGACGTTCAAGAGACCCAGTACTTC
-	-	TRBV6-5	TRBJ2-3	CASSNRPTDTQYF	TGTGCCAGCAGTAATAGGCCCACAGATACGCAGTATTTT
-	once	TRBV7-3	TRBJ1-2	CASSPGTEYGYTF	TGTGCCAGCAGCCCAGGGACGGAATATGGCTACACCTTC
-	-	TRBV6-5	TRBJ1-2	CASSPGQTYGYTF	TGTGCCAGCAGTCCGGGACAAACGTATGGCTACACCTTC
-	-	TRBV9	TRBJ2-3	CASSVVADTQYF	TGTGCCAGCAGCGTAGTGGCAGATACGCAGTATTTT
-	-	TRBV9	TRBJ2-3	CASSVGPDTQYF	TGTGCCAGCAGCGTAGGCCCAGATACGCAGTATTTT
-	-	TRBV20-1	TRBJ2-7	CSARGRKQTSYEQYF	TGCAGTGCTAGGGGCAGGAAACAGACCTCCTACGAGCAGTACTTC
-	-	TRBV13	TRBJ2-3	CASSLGGYGTDTQYF	TGTGCCAGCAGCTTAGGAGGGTATGGCACAGATACGCAGTATTTT
-	-	TRBV29-1	TRBJ1-5	CSARGPGNQPQHF	TGCAGCGCCCGGGGTCCAGGCAATCAGCCCCAGCATTTT
-	-	TRBV30	TRBJ1-2	CASSGLSNYGYTF	TGTGCCTCCTCGGGACTCTCTAACTATGGCTACACCTTC
-	-	TRBV27	TRBJ2-4	CASSLGGRELGLAKNIQYF	TGTGCCAGCAGTTTGGGTGGCAGGGAGTTGGGCCTCGCCAAAAACATTCAGTACTTC
TRBD2	-	TRBV7-9	TRBJ2-1	CASSKRGGAWNHEQFF	TGTGCCAGCAGCAAACGCGGGGGGGCCTGGAATCATGAGCAGTTCTTC
-	-	TRBV18	TRBJ2-1	CASSLTVGFSYNEQFF	TGTGCCAGCTCTCTCACAGTGGGCTTCTCCTACAATGAGCAGTTCTTC
TRBD2	-	TRBV27	TRBJ2-1	CASSFRGTSGRNNEQFF	TGTGCCAGCAGTTTCCGCGGGACTAGCGGGAGGAACAATGAGCAGTTCTTC
TRBD1	-	TRBV3-1	TRBJ2-5	CASSHRDSQETQYF	TGTGCCAGCAGCCATAGGGACAGCCAAGAGACCCAGTACTTC
-	few	TRBV29-1	TRBJ1-1	CSVDGGTEAFF	TGCAGCGTTGATGGGGGGACTGAAGCTTTCTTT
-	-	TRBV14	TRBJ2-2	CATDALNTGELFF	TGTGCCACCGACGCCCTAAACACCGGGGAGCTGTTTTTT
-	-	TRBV27	TRBJ1-2	CASYGDTYGYTF	TGTGCCAGCTACGGGGATACATATGGCTACACCTTC
-	-	TRBV20-1	TRBJ1-4	CSAREVGKLFF	TGCAGTGCTAGAGAGGTCGGAAAACTGTTTTTT
-	-	TRBV10-2	TRBJ2-7	CASSELLGLYEQYF	TGCGCCAGCAGTGAGTTACTAGGGCTCTACGAGCAGTACTTC
TRBD2	once	TRBV20-1	TRBJ2-1	CSAERGGNNEQFF	TGCAGTGCCGAGCGGGGGGGAAACAATGAGCAGTTCTTC
-	-	TRBV28	TRBJ2-1	CASGTGLTYSYNEQFF	TGTGCCAGCGGAACCGGACTGACCTACTCCTACAATGAGCAGTTCTTC
TRBD1	-	TRBV20-1	TRBJ1-1	CSARGQIITEAFF	TGCAGTGCTAGGGGACAGATCATCACTGAAGCTTTCTTT
TRBD2	-	TRBV9	TRBJ2-3	CASSILAGGHSDTQYF	TGTGCCAGCAGCATATTAGCGGGGGGGCACAGTGATACGCAGTATTTT
-	-	TRBV7-9	TRBJ1-1	CASSFGPEAFF	TGTGCCAGCAGCTTTGGGCCTGAAGCTTTCTTT